Listed below are T cell receptor beta chains from one sample, sequenced in a study of shared clonotypes between healthy human individuals. Using immunoSEQ multiplex PCR, the repertoire was profiled, and TCRdb retains in-frame clones only, with some absent. The data contain some 2.1 million clones, around 93% of them seen just once; the ten biggest clones take up over 1.5%. The specimen was naive CD8+ T cells from PBMCs. The receptors here all came from a man younger than 35 in good health. Some clones in this sample may be carry-over from other donors' samples. CDR3s include the opening cysteine and the closing phenylalanine or tryptophan. D genes are given only for firm matches. The size entry is marked missing in some rows and otherwise reads once, few, many or a size class.

cdr3_nt,cdr3_aa,j_call,clone_size,v_call,d_call
TGTGCCAGCAGTCCTTACGAAACCAATCAGCCCCAGCATTTT,CASSPYETNQPQHF,TRBJ1-5,.,TRBV28,.
TGTGCCAGCAGCCCTCCCTATCCCTACAATGAGCAGTTCTTC,CASSPPYPYNEQFF,TRBJ2-1,.,TRBV7-9,.
TGTGCCAGTAGTATCGTTTGGGGCCCTGAAGCTTTCTTT,CASSIVWGPEAFF,TRBJ1-1,.,TRBV19,.
TGTGCCAGCAGCTACGACAGGAGCATCTATGGCTACACCTTC,CASSYDRSIYGYTF,TRBJ1-2,.,TRBV7-9,.
TGTGCCAGCAGTTTTTTTATCACATCGGGTCAGCCCCAGCATTTT,CASSFFITSGQPQHF,TRBJ1-5,.,TRBV27,.
TGCGCCAGCAGCTTGGCCTCGGCTAGCGGGAGGCTTAACACCGGGGAGCTGTTTTTT,CASSLASASGRLNTGELFF,TRBJ2-2,once,TRBV5-1,TRBD2
TGTGCCGGCCGACAGGGCCGAATGAACACTGAAGCTTTCTTT,CAGRQGRMNTEAFF,TRBJ1-1,once,TRBV28,TRBD1
TGCGCCAGCAGCGACGTCTCCTACGAGCAGTACTTC,CASSDVSYEQYF,TRBJ2-7,.,TRBV5-1,.
TGTGCCAGCAGGTCAGGGTCACCTAATGAAAAACTGTTTTTT,CASRSGSPNEKLFF,TRBJ1-4,.,TRBV7-9,.
TGTGCCAGCAGTGCCAGGGTGGGGGCCAACGTCCTGACTTTC,CASSARVGANVLTF,TRBJ2-6,.,TRBV27,.
TGTGCCAGCAGTTTAGGACAGAATTTTAGGGAGACCCAGTACTTC,CASSLGQNFRETQYF,TRBJ2-5,.,TRBV27,.
TGTGCCAGCAGCTTAGCTTGGGAGGGGCCCCGCAATCAGCCCCAGCATTTT,CASSLAWEGPRNQPQHF,TRBJ1-5,once,TRBV7-9,.
TGTGCCAGCAGCTTGGCTGTATCGCGGGACTCCTACAATGAGCAGTTCTTC,CASSLAVSRDSYNEQFF,TRBJ2-1,.,TRBV5-6,.
TGTGCCAGCAGTATGGGACAGGGGTTTAACTATGGCTACACCTTC,CASSMGQGFNYGYTF,TRBJ1-2,.,TRBV27,TRBD1
TGTGCCAGCAGTTATGTCGGGACAGGGAACACTGAAGCTTTCTTT,CASSYVGTGNTEAFF,TRBJ1-1,.,TRBV27,TRBD1